This T cell receptor beta chain was documented in a study of response to subunit inactivated influenza vaccine. Ten or more counts support this clonotype. TCRdb fed the RT-PCR reads into MiXCR, producing one record per CDR3 protein. Among hundreds of thousands of distinct CDR3 sequences listed, approximately 7.1% were seen once. The origin of this receptor is a man between 50 and 75 years old who received an inactivated influenza vaccine. This sample comprised PBMCs from blood, obtained 23 to 25 months after vaccination.

CDR3 sequence: CASSARLTNSPYNEQFF. The CDR3 nucleotides are TGTGCCAGCAGCGCTCGACTAACCAATTCTCCTTACAATGAGCAGTTCTTC. The V call is TRBV4-2, the J call TRBJ2-1, with a weak D call TRBD2 (5 bases). CDR1 and CDR2 (germline): LGHNA, YNFKEQ. This CDR3 is 17 amino acids long. V was shortened by 5 bases and J by 4 bases, with 21 bases between the two germline ends.